One sample yielded the 26 T cell receptor beta chains listed below, sequenced in a study of control samples from healthy donors and cancer patients (TCRdb year 2020). To prepare the library, the immunoSEQ multiplex PCR assay was applied. TCRdb's version of the immuneACCESS table is confined to in-frame rearrangements and falls short of the full clone set. An unresolved V gene accounts for under half of the shortfall where checked; the remainder is of unknown origin. The table for this sample lists 150,000 or so clones; roughly 93% of them were counted only once. Under 7% of the sample rests with the top ten. Sequenced input: blood. These receptors were obtained from a man aged 18 to 29 in good health.

This chain connects TRBV12-3 or TRBV12-4 to TRBJ1-1, with D unclear. The CDR3 loop spans 13 amino acids. V lost 4 bases, J lost 3 bases, and 9 bases lay in between. CDR3: CASSWAGHTEAFF. The CDR3 nucleotides read TGTGCCAGCAGTTGGGCGGGCCACACTGAAGCTTTCTTT.

This chain joins TRBV9 and TRBJ2-3, with a possible D match to TRBD1 (7 bases). With 4 bases removed from V and 3 bases from J, the gap between germline ends came to 18 bases. CDR3 size: 16 residues. The V gene's germline CDR1 is SGDLS and CDR2 YYNGEE. In DNA form, the CDR3 reads TGTGCCAGCAGCCAGGGGGGTGGCGGGTGGACAGATACGCAGTATTTT. Its translation is CASSQGGGGWTDTQYF.

V is TRBV6-6 and J is TRBJ2-5; weak D call: TRBD2 (6 bases). Deletions cut 6 bases from V and 5 bases from J, with 13 bases between. Germline V lookup: CDR1 MNHNY, CDR2 SVGAGI (reference sequence). The CDR3 sequence is 13 residues long. The CDR3: CASRLGGGETQYF. For the CDR3, the DNA is TGTGCCAGCAGACTCGGGGGTGGTGAGACCCAGTACTTC.

The chain employs TRBV11-2 and TRBJ1-2; D is ambiguous. This CDR3 has 12 amino acids. CDR1 SGHAT and CDR2 FQNNGV come from the germline V gene. Trimming stripped 5 bases from V and 4 bases from J, with 8 bases between. The CDR3 loop reads CASSLGLYGYTF. The CDR3, as DNA: TGTGCCAGCAGCCTTGGCCTCTATGGCTACACCTTC.

The chain carries TRBV11-2 and TRBJ2-1, with D perhaps TRBD2 (6 bases). Germline V lookup: CDR1 SGHAT, CDR2 FQNNGV. Deletions cut 5 bases from V and 7 bases from J, with 21 bases between. The CDR3 is 16 residues long. The CDR3 loop is CASSAGPSWVENEQFF. CDR3 DNA: TGTGCCAGCAGCGCGGGGCCCAGTTGGGTGGAGAATGAGCAGTTCTTC.

The J gene is TRBJ1-1, the V gene TRBV5-1; D ambiguous. The germline V and J ends were trimmed by 6 bases and 4 bases, with 7 bases remaining between them. CDR3 length: 11 residues. Germline V CDR1 and CDR2: SGHRS, YFSETQ. CDR3 bases: TGCGCCAGCACAGTTGGCACTGAAGCTTTCTTT. This encodes CASTVGTEAFF.

The CDR3 region is CASSLDRGYTF. The CDR3 region has the DNA TGCGCCAGCAGCTTGGACCGGGGCTACACCTTC. V gene TRBV5-1 combines with J gene TRBJ1-2, with no clear D. V lost 0 bases, J lost 8 bases, and 5 bases lay in between. Germline CDR1 and CDR2: SGHRS and YFSETQ. This CDR3 region has 11 residues.

This chain links TRBV6-5 with TRBJ2-1; 8 bases map to TRBD1. The germline gives CDR1 MNHEY, CDR2 SVGAGI. The V and J ends lost 5 bases and 8 bases, in that order; junction bases with no gene match: 11. The length of the CDR3 is 15 residues. For the CDR3, the DNA is TGTGCCAGCAGTCACCAGCCCCAGGGGGCCGATGAGCAGTTCTTC. Protein sequence: CASSHQPQGADEQFF.

V and J are TRBV7-9 and TRBJ1-5; 8 nucleotides agree with TRBD1. CDR3 length equals 17 residues. The J segment lost 1 base and the V segment lost 6 bases, leaving 11 bases of the junction unmatched. Germline V gene data show CDR1 as SEHNR and CDR2 as FQNEAQ (reference sequence). CDR3 sequence: CASSSYTTGGSNQPQHF. In nucleotides, the CDR3 is TGTGCCAGCAGTTCGTATACCACAGGGGGAAGCAATCAGCCCCAGCATTTT.

This clone was picked up a small number of times. The chain joins TRBV7-2 to TRBJ2-3, with TRBD2 identical over 11 bases. Trimming removed 0 bases from V and 6 bases from J; junction bases left unmatched: 14. The CDR3 covers 19 residues. CDR1 is SGHTA, CDR2 FQGNSA, per germline. The CDR3 DNA reads as TGTGCCAGCAGCTTAGCGCTCCTAGCGGGGGGCCTGCATTGGGATACGCAGTATTTT. Amino acid sequence: CASSLALLAGGLHWDTQYF.

Regarding this clone: The junction departs from germline at one end; a sequencing error may be responsible. V is TRBV7-7 and J is TRBJ2-1, with D perhaps matching TRBD1 (5 bases). Germline-derived CDR1 and CDR2 are SSHAT and FNYEAQ (reference sequence). This CDR3 is 15 amino acids long. CDR3: CASSPGHLSYNEQFF. The CDR3 DNA sequence: TGTGCTAGCAGCCCTGGACACCTCTCCTACAATGAGCAGTTCTTC.

V and J are TRBV19 and TRBJ1-1; D may be TRBD1 (6 bases). Germline lookup yields CDR1 LNHDA and CDR2 SQIVND (reference sequence). The CDR3 is 15 amino acids. Trimming removed 1 base from V and 5 bases from J, with 14 bases in between. DNA for the CDR3: TGTGCCAGTAGTATAGGTGGGGGGCGGTGGACTGAAGCTTTCTTT. This translates into CASSIGGGRWTEAFF. Full variable domain (rest looked up from reference TRBV19 and TRBJ1-1): DGGITQSPKYLFRKEGQNVTLSCEQNLNHDAMYWYRQDPGQGLRLIYYSQIVNDFQKGDIAEGYSVSREKKESFPLTVTSAQKNPTAFYLCASSIGGGRWTEAFFGQGTRLTVV.

The gene calls are TRBV2 and TRBJ2-7; D is uncertain. The CDR3 is made up of 15 amino acids. CDR1 is SNHLY and CDR2 is FYNNEI in the germline V gene. V shed 1 base and J shed 3 bases, with 13 bases lying between them. The CDR3 region has the DNA TGTGCCAGCAGTGAAGACCTAGGTGGAGACTACGAGCAGTACTTC. Protein: CASSEDLGGDYEQYF.

The chain carries TRBV5-4 and TRBJ1-2, with D perhaps TRBD1 (5 bases). This CDR3 is built from 15 residues. Trimming took 4 bases from V and 3 from J, leaving 16 bases between them. The germline gives CDR1 SGHNT, CDR2 YYREEE (reference sequence). CDR3 amino acids: CASSTSGSPYYGYTF. In nucleotides, the CDR3 is TGTGCCAGCAGCACCTCAGGGTCCCCCTACTATGGCTACACCTTC.

The genes are TRBV30 and TRBJ1-2, with D unclear. Trimming took off 7 bases at V and 4 bases at J, with 10 bases between the two ends. The CDR3 has 11 residues. Germline CDR1 is GTSNPN and CDR2 is SVGIG (reference sequence). CDR3 amino acids: CASLEGYGYTF. The CDR3 DNA reads TGTGCCTCCCTAGAGGGCTATGGCTACACCTTC.

V is TRBV21-1 and J is TRBJ1-4; the table's D call of TRBD1 was not tested on the DNA. TRBV21-1 is tagged as a pseudogene. The CDR3 runs 16 residues. The CDR3 is CASSKVDDRVNEKLFF. CDR3 bases: TGTGCCAGCAGCAAAGTTGATGACAGGGTTAATGAAAAACTGTTTTTT.

The rearrangement links TRBV19 to TRBJ2-7; D possibly uses TRBD1 or TRBD2 (6 bases each). Germline values: CDR1 LNHDA, CDR2 SQIVND (reference sequence). V was shortened by 4 bases and J by 3 bases, with 13 bases between the two germline ends. The CDR3 runs to 14 residues. CDR3 region: CASSRRGGYYEQYF. As DNA, the CDR3 is TGTGCCAGTAGTAGACGAGGGGGGTACTACGAGCAGTACTTC.

This chain joins TRBV28 and TRBJ2-3; 7 bases match TRBD2. The CDR3 consists of 14 residues. The V and J ends lost 7 bases and 6 bases, in that order; junction bases with no gene match: 10. CDR1 and CDR2 (germline): MDHEN, SYDVKM. As DNA, the CDR3 is TGTGCCAGCACCAGCACGGCAGCGGGGGATACGCAGTATTTT. Translation: CASTSTAAGDTQYF.

The chain links TRBV7-8 to TRBJ2-7; 10 bases fit TRBD2. Trimming cost V 3 bases and J 0 bases; bases outside gene matches: 8. The length of the CDR3 is 17 residues. Germline assignment: CDR1 SGHVS and CDR2 FQNEAQ. CDR3 bases: TGTGCCAGCAGCTTCCCCTGGACTAGCGGCAGCTCCTACGAGCAGTACTTC. Translation gives CASSFPWTSGSSYEQYF.

The V gene is TRBV20-1, the J gene TRBJ2-5, with no clear D. Per the germline V gene, CDR1 is DFQATT and CDR2 is SNEGSKA (reference sequence). The CDR3 spans 12 residues. Trimming shortened V by 3 bases and J by 2 bases, and 7 bases separated the two germline ends. Here the CDR3 reads CSASPRQETQYF. Here the CDR3 DNA reads TGCAGTGCTAGTCCCCGACAAGAGACCCAGTACTTC.

This chain connects TRBV4-1 to TRBJ1-1, with D maybe TRBD1 (5 bases). The V gene's germline CDR1 is MGHRA and CDR2 YSYEKL. V was shortened by 3 bases and J by 11 bases, with 19 bases between the two germline ends. The CDR3 covers 14 residues. In DNA, the CDR3 is TGCGCCAGCAGCCACATTGGGGGGACCCTCGAGGCTTTCTTT. This gives the protein CASSHIGGTLEAFF.

The rearrangement links TRBV11-3 to TRBJ1-1; D is ambiguous. The CDR3 is 13 amino acids. The V end was cut by 5 bases, the J end by 6 bases, with 13 bases between. The germline gives CDR1 SGHNT, CDR2 YENEEA. The CDR3 loop is CASSPHKGSEAFF. The CDR3 bases are TGTGCCAGCAGCCCCCATAAGGGTTCTGAAGCTTTCTTT.

The rearrangement links TRBV7-9 to TRBJ1-1, with 7 bases lining up with TRBD1. The J segment lost 6 bases and the V segment lost 5 bases, leaving 6 bases of the junction unmatched. The CDR3 covers 13 residues. Germline V lookup: CDR1 SEHNR, CDR2 FQNEAQ (reference sequence). CDR3 residues: CASSVQGGPEAFF. For the CDR3, the DNA is TGTGCCAGCAGCGTGCAGGGGGGACCTGAAGCTTTCTTT.

This clone was seen only once. V and J are TRBV2 and TRBJ2-5; no firm D call. CDR3 length: 10 residues. Between the trimmed V and J ends, which lost 3 bases and 7 bases, there was a span of 3 bases. Germline CDR1 SNHLY, CDR2 FYNNEI. CDR3: CASSDGTQYF. The CDR3 DNA follows: TGTGCCAGCAGTGATGGGACCCAGTACTTC.

This clone was seen only once. V and J are TRBV6-5 and TRBJ2-5, with TRBD1 matching over 12 bases. In germline, CDR1 is MNHEY, CDR2 SVGAGI. The ends lost 6 bases at V and 4 bases at J; junction bases unmatched: 6. The CDR3 sequence is 15 residues long. In DNA form, the CDR3 reads TGTGCCAGCAGCCCCCGGGACAGGGGGCGAGAGACCCAGTACTTC. Its translation: CASSPRDRGRETQYF.

About this clone: The junction departs from germline at one end; a sequencing error may be responsible. This sequence joins TRBV11-1 and TRBJ2-3; 9 bases line up with TRBD1. In germline, CDR1 is SGHAT, CDR2 FQDESV (reference sequence). The CDR3 is 12 amino acids. The CDR3 here is CASSRDRDMQYF. As DNA, the CDR3 is TGTGCCAGCAGCCGGGACAGGGATATGCAGTATTTT.